These 32 T cell receptor beta chains were sequenced from one sample in a study of blood T cell repertoires in COVID-19. The protocol was immunoSEQ multiplex PCR, while the TCRdb copy is restricted to in-frame clones and leaves out a portion. This table holds about 16,000 clones, 89% found once. Sequencing used peripheral blood. The receptors here all came from an elderly man with acute or convalescent COVID-19.

The chain uses TRBV10-3 and TRBJ1-2; 7 bases are shared with TRBD1. Germline CDR1 ENHRY, CDR2 SYGVKD. CDR3 length equals 13 residues. V lost 3 bases to trimming and J lost 7 bases; unmatched junction nucleotides: 5. The chain's CDR3 is CAISDGTGAGYTF. DNA for the CDR3: TGTGCCATCAGTGACGGCACAGGGGCTGGCTACACCTTC.

The chain uses TRBV19 and TRBJ1-6, with TRBD1 matching over 7 bases. CDR1 is LNHDA and CDR2 is SQIVND in the germline V gene (reference sequence). There are 15 residues in the CDR3. Losses at the gene ends were 4 bases for V and 10 bases for J; bases not matched to a gene: 10. CDR3: CASSSQQGIGSPLHF. DNA for the CDR3: TGTGCCAGTAGTAGCCAACAGGGGATCGGATCACCCCTCCACTTT.

The genes are TRBV6-1 and TRBJ2-2, with D perhaps TRBD2 (6 bases). The length of the CDR3 is 17 residues. The V end was cut by 4 bases, the J end by 1 base, with 16 bases between. Germline lookup yields CDR1 MNHNS and CDR2 SASEGT. The CDR3 loop is CASSGVDWRENTGELFF. Written as DNA, the CDR3 is TGTGCCAGCAGTGGGGTTGACTGGCGGGAGAACACCGGGGAGCTGTTTTTT.

V and J are TRBV30 and TRBJ2-1; possibly TRBD2 for D (6 bases). Germline CDR1 is GTSNPN and CDR2 is SVGIG (reference sequence). The CDR3 contains 13 residues. V gave up 3 bases and J gave up 7 bases, with 13 bases separating them. In DNA, the CDR3 is TGTGCCTGGAGCCGGGGGACCCCAAATGAGCAGTTCTTC. It encodes CAWSRGTPNEQFF.

The chain couples TRBV10-3 to TRBJ1-2; the D is unclear. CDR3 length equals 15 residues. V gave up 3 bases and J gave up 4 bases, with 15 bases separating them. Germline V lookup: CDR1 ENHRY, CDR2 SYGVKD. The CDR3 loop reads CAISDYGGPGYGYTF. In nucleotides, the CDR3 is TGTGCCATCAGTGATTATGGAGGACCCGGCTATGGCTACACCTTC.

The rearrangement uses TRBV4-1 and TRBJ1-1, with 10 bases that match TRBD1. After removal of 1 base from V and 5 bases from J, the junction contained 7 bases not matched to a gene. The CDR3 has 16 residues. Germline V CDR1 and CDR2: MGHRA, YSYEKL. The chain's CDR3 is CASSQVGDRGRTEAFF. CDR3 coding DNA: TGCGCCAGCAGCCAAGTAGGGGACAGGGGCCGGACTGAAGCTTTCTTT.

The CDR3 loop reads CASSSQGAKGSPLHF. CDR3 DNA: TGTGCCAGCAGCTCACAGGGGGCGAAGGGTTCACCCCTCCACTTT. The V and J genes are TRBV7-9 and TRBJ1-6, with 9 nucleotides matching TRBD1. Looked up from germline, CDR1 is SEHNR and CDR2 is FQNEAQ (reference sequence). The CDR3 loop spans 15 amino acids. Trimming at V came to 4 bases and at J to 9 bases, leaving 7 bases not matched to a gene.

The chain carries TRBV10-3 and TRBJ1-3, with D hard to call. Trimming took off 6 bases at V and 4 bases at J, with 10 bases between the two ends. Germline V CDR1 and CDR2: ENHRY, SYGVKD. The CDR3 is 13 residues long. As DNA, the CDR3 is TGTGCCATCAGCGGAGTGCCGGGAAACACCATATATTTT. Protein: CAISGVPGNTIYF.

This clone has more than one count but fewer than ten. One end of the junction fails to match germline, which may point to a read error. The chain has TRBV5-5 and TRBJ2-7; TRBD2 agrees at 12 bases. Germline V gene lookup returns CDR1 SGHKS and CDR2 YYEKEE (reference sequence). The CDR3 runs 18 residues. In DNA form, the CDR3 reads TGTGCCAGCAGCCTAACCCGACTAGCGGGGGATTTGTCCTCCGAGCAGTACTTC. Translation gives CASSLTRLAGDLSSEQYF. The entire variable domain, with the rest obtained from reference TRBV5-5 and TRBJ2-7, is as follows: DAGVTQSPTHLIKTRGQQVTLRCSPISGHKSVSWYQQVLGQGPQFIFQYYEKEERGRGNFPDRFSARQFPNYSSELNVNALLLGDSALYLCASSLTRLAGDLSSEQYFGPGTRLTVT.

V gene TRBV19 combines with J gene TRBJ1-1, with D perhaps TRBD1 (5 bases). V lost 3 bases to trimming and J lost 1 base, with 6 bases between them. The CDR3 sequence is 13 residues long. The germline gives CDR1 LNHDA, CDR2 SQIVND (reference sequence). CDR3 DNA sequence: TGTGCCAGTAGTATGACAGAGAACACTGAAGCTTTCTTT. Amino acids: CASSMTENTEAFF.

The chain carries TRBV6-5 and TRBJ1-2; the D gene is possibly TRBD1 (5 bases). The CDR3 has 13 amino acids. With 0 bases removed from V and 8 bases from J, the gap between germline ends came to 10 bases. Germline CDR1 and CDR2: MNHEY and SVGAGI. The CDR3 is CASSYSGGTGYTF. Written as DNA, the CDR3 is TGTGCCAGCAGTTACTCTGGGGGGACCGGCTACACCTTC.

The chain links TRBV4-1 to TRBJ2-3; maybe TRBD2 (6 bases). This CDR3 is 15 amino acids long. Germline CDR1 MGHRA, CDR2 YSYEKL. Trimming left V 0 bases short and J 2 bases short, with 9 bases between. The CDR3 DNA is TGCGCCAGCAGCCAAGAGGGGGGTTACACAGATACGCAGTATTTT. It codes for CASSQEGGYTDTQYF.

The rearrangement uses TRBV15 and TRBJ2-5; D not certain. V was trimmed by 0 bases and J by 7 bases, leaving 12 bases between them. The CDR3 runs 14 residues. Germline CDR1 LNHNV, CDR2 YYDKDF (reference sequence). The CDR3 sequence: CATSREVAVGTQYF. The CDR3 nucleotides are TGTGCCACCAGCAGAGAGGTAGCCGTCGGGACCCAGTACTTC. The full variable domain, in which reference TRBV15 and TRBJ2-5 provide the parts outside the CDR3, is DAMVIQNPRYQVTQFGKPVTLSCSQTLNHNVMYWYQQKSSQAPKLLFHYYDKDFNNEADTPDNFQSRRPNTSFCFLDIRSPGLGDTAMYLCATSREVAVGTQYFGPGTRLLVL.

CDR3 protein: CASSFEGGNNSPLHF. DNA for the CDR3: TGCGCCAGCAGCTTTGAAGGGGGAAATAATTCACCCCTCCACTTT. The chain recombines TRBV5-1 with TRBJ1-6; a weak D match, TRBD1 (6 bases). The length of the CDR3 is 15 residues. The ends were cut back, 2 bases at V and 5 bases at J, with 11 bases in the middle. Germline-derived CDR1 and CDR2 are SGHRS and YFSETQ.

V gene TRBV7-8 combines with J gene TRBJ2-7; 7 nucleotides agree with TRBD1. V was pared by 5 bases and J by 3 bases, with 13 bases of the junction left unmatched. The germline V gene encodes CDR1 SGHVS and CDR2 FQNEAQ. The CDR3 consists of 16 residues. Here the CDR3 reads CASSPTGDSSYYEQYF. As DNA, the CDR3 is TGTGCCAGCAGCCCTACCGGGGACAGCTCGTACTACGAGCAGTACTTC.

The chain couples TRBV5-4 to TRBJ2-5; D not resolved. This CDR3 has 13 residues. V was pared by 3 bases and J by 5 bases, with 11 bases between. The germline V gene has CDR1 SGHNT and CDR2 YYREEE (reference sequence). The CDR3 protein is CASSSQNGETQYF. CDR3 nucleotide sequence: TGTGCCAGCAGCTCCCAGAATGGCGAGACCCAGTACTTC.

J is TRBJ1-1 and V is TRBV13, with TRBD1 as a possible D gene (5 bases). Germline CDR1 PRHDT, CDR2 FYEKMQ (reference sequence). V was clipped by 2 bases and J by 4 bases, with 8 bases between them. CDR3 length equals 13 residues. CDR3: CASSLSRATEAFF. As DNA, the CDR3 is TGTGCCAGCAGCTTAAGCAGGGCCACTGAAGCTTTCTTT.

The V call is TRBV7-8, the J call TRBJ2-1; 7 bases map to TRBD2. Germline CDR1 and CDR2: SGHVS and FQNEAQ. The CDR3 runs 15 residues. J gave up 2 bases and V 5 bases, and 6 bases lay outside the gene matches. The CDR3 DNA sequence: TGTGCCAGCAGCATTAGCGGGTTTACCTACAATGAGCAGTTCTTC. The encoded protein is CASSISGFTYNEQFF.

The gene calls are TRBV5-4 and TRBJ2-3; no firm D call. CDR1 is SGHNT and CDR2 is YYREEE in the germline V gene (reference sequence). The CDR3 has 14 residues. Deletions cut 9 bases from V and 0 bases from J, with 14 bases between. This CDR3 reads CAISRQSSTDTQYF. For the CDR3, the DNA is TGTGCCATATCCAGGCAGTCTAGCACAGATACGCAGTATTTT.

As regards this clone: The junction departs from the called germline gene at one end, perhaps through a read error. The same CDR3 is also encoded by other DNA sequences in this sample. V and J are TRBV2 and TRBJ1-1; TRBD1 agrees at 7 bases. This CDR3 is built from 13 residues. The germline V gene has CDR1 SNHLY and CDR2 FYNNEI. Here the CDR3 reads CASSVQGRTEAFF. The DNA for the CDR3 is TGTGCCAGCAGTGTACAGGGGAGGACTGAAGCCTTCTTT.

This chain joins TRBV6-5 and TRBJ1-1; D remains ambiguous. V was pared by 7 bases and J by 1 base, with 10 bases between. The germline gives CDR1 MNHEY, CDR2 SVGAGI. The CDR3 totals 13 residues. CDR3 loop: CASINTENTEAFF. Here the CDR3 DNA reads TGTGCCAGCATTAATACAGAGAACACTGAAGCTTTCTTT.

The V gene is TRBV19, the J gene TRBJ1-5, with D perhaps matching TRBD1 (5 bases). Germline V gene lookup returns CDR1 LNHDA and CDR2 SQIVND (reference sequence). Deletions cut 3 bases from V and 3 bases from J, with 6 bases between. CDR3 length: 13 residues. CDR3 sequence (DNA): TGTGCCAGTAGTATGACAGTCAATCAGCCCCAGCATTTT. As protein: CASSMTVNQPQHF.

CDR3 protein: CASSSGLAGVEQFF. The DNA for the CDR3 is TGTGCCAGCAGCTCGGGACTAGCGGGAGTTGAGCAGTTCTTC. V is TRBV7-3 and J is TRBJ2-1; 14 positions agree with TRBD2. Germline V lookup: CDR1 SGHTA, CDR2 FQGTGA. V trimming: 4 bases; J trimming: 9 bases; junction bases outside the gene matches: 2. There are 14 residues in the CDR3. Based on the CDR3 plus reference TRBV7-3 and TRBJ2-1, the full variable domain is GAGVSQTPSNKVTEKGKYVELRCDPISGHTALYWYRQSLGQGPEFLIYFQGTGAADDSGLPNDRFFAVRPEGSVSTLKIQRTERGDSAVYLCASSSGLAGVEQFFGPGTRLTVL.

This chain connects TRBV5-4 to TRBJ2-3, with 7 bases fitting TRBD2. CDR1 is SGHNT and CDR2 is YYREEE in the germline V gene (reference sequence). The CDR3 has 16 amino acids. J gave up 2 bases and V 1 base, and 7 bases lay outside the gene matches. The CDR3 coding sequence is TGTGCCAGCAGCTTGATATTTCGGGGGGACACAGATACGCAGTATTTT. Protein sequence: CASSLIFRGDTDTQYF.

For the CDR3, the DNA is TGTGCCAGCAGCTCCCGGGTAGCGGGAGGCCCGAGCTCCTACGAGCAGTACTTC. It yields the protein CASSSRVAGGPSSYEQYF. The V gene is TRBV11-2, the J gene TRBJ2-7; 10 nucleotides agree with TRBD2. The ends lost 4 bases at V and 0 bases at J; junction bases unmatched: 12. The CDR3 covers 18 residues. Per germline, CDR1 SGHAT and CDR2 FQNNGV.

CDR3 DNA sequence: TGTGCCAGCAGTGAACTAGGGGACACTGAAGCTTTCTTT. Translating gives CASSELGDTEAFF. The rearrangement uses TRBV2 and TRBJ1-1, with D maybe TRBD1 (5 bases). CDR1 is SNHLY and CDR2 is FYNNEI in the germline V gene. The CDR3 consists of 13 residues. Trimming left V 2 bases short and J 3 bases short, with 7 bases between.

The chain joins TRBV12-3 or TRBV12-4 to TRBJ1-1, with D tentatively TRBD1 (5 bases). The CDR3 loop spans 13 amino acids. The V gene lost 8 bases and the J gene lost 2 bases, with 12 bases spanning the gap. CDR3 residues: CASAKTDNTEAFF. For the CDR3, the DNA is TGTGCCAGCGCCAAGACAGACAACACTGAAGCTTTCTTT.

The chain carries TRBV6-5 and TRBJ1-1; tentatively, D is TRBD1 (5 bases). This CDR3 spans 15 amino acids. CDR1 is MNHEY and CDR2 is SVGAGI in the germline V gene. Trimming shortened V by 5 bases and J by 0 bases, and 13 bases separated the two germline ends. For the CDR3, the DNA is TGTGCCAGCAGTCCGCGACAGCTACTGAACACTGAAGCTTTCTTT. The encoded protein is CASSPRQLLNTEAFF.

This clone was counted between two and nine times. The chain joins TRBV7-9 to TRBJ2-1; D gene unclear. Germline V gene sequence: CDR1 SEHNR, CDR2 FQNEAQ (reference sequence). The CDR3 covers 12 residues. Trimming took off 6 bases at V and 9 bases at J, with 12 bases between the two ends. CDR3 amino acids: CASSPRVGEQFF. The CDR3 DNA reads as TGTGCCAGCAGTCCCCGGGTCGGTGAGCAGTTCTTC.

The chain links TRBV2 to TRBJ1-6; 9 bases line up with TRBD1. V lost 7 bases and J lost 7; bases outside the gene matches: 8. Germline V gene sequence: CDR1 SNHLY, CDR2 FYNNEI. The CDR3 spans 15 residues. CDR3 sequence reads: CASTPGQGGNSPLHF. The CDR3 nucleotides read TGTGCCAGCACCCCGGGACAGGGAGGCAATTCACCCCTCCACTTT.

This chain joins TRBV3-1 (or the pseudogene TRBV3-2) and TRBJ2-7; D not resolved. The V gene's germline CDR1 is LGHDT and CDR2 YNNKEL (reference sequence). The CDR3 runs to 13 residues. The ends were cut back, 3 bases at V and 0 bases at J, with 6 bases in the middle. The CDR3 DNA follows: TGTGCCAGCAGCCACGCGGACTCCTACGAGCAGTACTTC. As protein: CASSHADSYEQYF.

The rearrangement joins TRBV7-6 to TRBJ1-1; D possibly corresponds to TRBD1 (5 bases). Per germline, CDR1 SGHVS and CDR2 FNYEAQ. The CDR3 totals 11 residues. Trimming shortened V by 6 bases and J by 5 bases, and 7 bases separated the two germline ends. For the CDR3, the DNA is TGTGCCAGCAGGGGGCAAACTGAAGCTTTCTTT. Its protein product is CASRGQTEAFF.